This TCR beta chain was obtained from a study of neurological immune-mediated disorders. PBMCs numbering 2 million and stored at -80 C yielded the unsorted libraries. This clonotype was seen ten or more times. Antigen unknown. Using its own MiXCR run on the 5' RACE reads, TCRdb lists one record per CDR3 protein. The data hold about 53,000 distinct CDR3 sequences, with roughly 17% observed a single time. General study points: The absence of any CDR3 amino acid sequence shared by expanded clones across subjects suggests that repertoires were private in all groups. The greatest TCR clonal expansion occurred in HTLV-1-associated myelopathy and the least in multiple sclerosis, which fell below healthy controls.

Germline values: CDR1 SEHNR, CDR2 FQNEAQ (reference sequence). CDR3 length: 18 amino acids. The V and J ends lost 7 bases and 0 bases, in that order; junction bases with no gene match: 9. The TCR originated in a man in his fifties or sixties in good health. V is TRBV7-9 and J is TRBJ2-2; 12 bases fit TRBD2. The sequenced sample was PBMCs. The DNA for the CDR3 is TGTGCCAGCATCCCCGGACTAGCGGGATCTGCGAACACCGGGGAGCTGTTTTTT. Its protein is CASIPGLAGSANTGELFF.